A single T cell receptor (beta chain) is shown here with its context. The data stem from a study of CD8 T cells in ankylosing spondylitis. The V end was cut by 0 bases, the J end by 3 bases, with 9 bases between. Per the germline V gene, CDR1 is MGHRA and CDR2 is YSYEKL. This CDR3 has 15 amino acids. TCRdb re-derived calls from the 5' RACE reads in MiXCR, one entry per CDR3 protein. This table has about 360,000 distinct CDR3 sequences, roughly 14% appearing once. This TCR derives from a male donor with ankylosing spondylitis or in good health (not recorded which). V gene TRBV4-1 combines with J gene TRBJ1-5; D gene ambiguous. Sample: blood, either unsorted or a sorted T cell fraction (not recorded which). CDR3 sequence reads: CASSQDMVVNQPQHF. CDR3 DNA sequence: TGCGCCAGCAGCCAAGATATGGTAGTCAATCAGCCCCAGCATTTT.